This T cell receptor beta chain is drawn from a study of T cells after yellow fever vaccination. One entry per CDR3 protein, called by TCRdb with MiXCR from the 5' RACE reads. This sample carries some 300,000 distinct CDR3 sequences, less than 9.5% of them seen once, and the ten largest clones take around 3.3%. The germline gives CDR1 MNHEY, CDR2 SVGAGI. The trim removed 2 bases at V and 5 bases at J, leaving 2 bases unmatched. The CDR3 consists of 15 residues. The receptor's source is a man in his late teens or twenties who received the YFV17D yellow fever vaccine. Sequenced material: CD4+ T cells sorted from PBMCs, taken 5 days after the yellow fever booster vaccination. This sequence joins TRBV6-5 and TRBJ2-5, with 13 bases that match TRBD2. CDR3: CASSYGLAGVETQYF. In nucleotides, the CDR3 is TGTGCCAGCAGTTACGGACTAGCGGGGGTGGAGACCCAGTACTTC.